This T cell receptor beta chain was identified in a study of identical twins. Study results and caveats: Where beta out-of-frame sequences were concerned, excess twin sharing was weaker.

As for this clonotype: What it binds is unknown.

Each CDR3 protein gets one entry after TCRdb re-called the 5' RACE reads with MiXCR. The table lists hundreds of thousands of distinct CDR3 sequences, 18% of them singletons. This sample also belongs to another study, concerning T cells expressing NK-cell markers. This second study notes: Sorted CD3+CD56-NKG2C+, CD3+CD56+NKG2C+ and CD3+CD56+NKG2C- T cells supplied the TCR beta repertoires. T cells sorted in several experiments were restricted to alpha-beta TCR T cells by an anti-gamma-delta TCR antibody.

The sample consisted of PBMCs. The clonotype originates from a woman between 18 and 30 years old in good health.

The DNA for the CDR3 is TGTGCCATCAGCTTCCGACAGGGGAGCTCCTACGAGCAGTACTTC. Its protein product is CAISFRQGSSYEQYF. The chain couples TRBV10-3 to TRBJ2-7; 8 bases fit TRBD1. V gave up 6 bases and J gave up 0 bases; unmatched junction bases: 7. Germline CDR1 reads ENHRY; CDR2 reads SYGVKD. This CDR3 is 15 amino acids long.